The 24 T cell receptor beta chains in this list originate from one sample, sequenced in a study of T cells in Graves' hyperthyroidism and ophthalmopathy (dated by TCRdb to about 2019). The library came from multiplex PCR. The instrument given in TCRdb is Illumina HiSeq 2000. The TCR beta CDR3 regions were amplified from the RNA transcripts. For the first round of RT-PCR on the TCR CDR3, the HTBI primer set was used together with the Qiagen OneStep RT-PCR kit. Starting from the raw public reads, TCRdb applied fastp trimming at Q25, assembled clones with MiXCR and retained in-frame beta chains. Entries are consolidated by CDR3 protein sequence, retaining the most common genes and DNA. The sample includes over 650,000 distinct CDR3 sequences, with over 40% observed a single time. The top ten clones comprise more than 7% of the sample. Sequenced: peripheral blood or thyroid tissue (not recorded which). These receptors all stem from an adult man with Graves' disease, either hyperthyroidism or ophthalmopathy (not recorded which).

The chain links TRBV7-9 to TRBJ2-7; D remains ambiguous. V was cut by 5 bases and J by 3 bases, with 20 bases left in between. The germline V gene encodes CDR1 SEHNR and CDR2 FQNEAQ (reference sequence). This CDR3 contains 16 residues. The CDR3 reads CASSQQVDSGGYEQYF. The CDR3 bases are TGTGCCAGCAGCCAGCAGGTCGATTCTGGTGGCTACGAGCAGTACTTC.

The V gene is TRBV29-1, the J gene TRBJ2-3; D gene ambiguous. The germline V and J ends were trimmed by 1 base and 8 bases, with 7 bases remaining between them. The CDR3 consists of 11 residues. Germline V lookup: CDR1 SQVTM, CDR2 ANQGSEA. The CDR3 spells CSVEVLGTQYF. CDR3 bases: TGCAGCGTTGAAGTTCTCGGTACGCAGTATTTT.

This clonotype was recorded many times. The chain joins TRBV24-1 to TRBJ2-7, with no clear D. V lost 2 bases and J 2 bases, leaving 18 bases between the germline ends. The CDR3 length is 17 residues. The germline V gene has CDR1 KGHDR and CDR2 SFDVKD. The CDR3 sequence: CATSDSDSSRGPYEQYF. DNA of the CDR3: TGTGCCACCAGTGATTCCGACTCCTCCCGCGGCCCCTACGAGCAGTACTTC.

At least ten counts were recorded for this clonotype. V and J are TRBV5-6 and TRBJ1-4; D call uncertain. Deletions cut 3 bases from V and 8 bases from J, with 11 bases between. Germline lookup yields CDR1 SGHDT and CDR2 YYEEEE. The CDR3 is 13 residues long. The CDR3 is CASSSGNLEKLFF. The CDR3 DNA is TGTGCCAGCAGCTCGGGGAATTTAGAAAAACTGTTTTTT. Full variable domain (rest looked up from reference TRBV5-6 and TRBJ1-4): DAGVTQSPTHLIKTRGQQVTLRCSPKSGHDTVSWYQQALGQGPQFIFQYYEEEERQRGNFPDRFSGHQFPNYSSELNVNALLLGDSALYLCASSSGNLEKLFFGSGTQLSVL.

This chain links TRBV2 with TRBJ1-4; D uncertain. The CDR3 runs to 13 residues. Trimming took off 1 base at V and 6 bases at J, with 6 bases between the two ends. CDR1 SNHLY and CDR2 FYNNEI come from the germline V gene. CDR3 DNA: TGTGCCAGCAGTGAAGGGGGTTATGAAAAACTGTTTTTT. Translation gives CASSEGGYEKLFF.

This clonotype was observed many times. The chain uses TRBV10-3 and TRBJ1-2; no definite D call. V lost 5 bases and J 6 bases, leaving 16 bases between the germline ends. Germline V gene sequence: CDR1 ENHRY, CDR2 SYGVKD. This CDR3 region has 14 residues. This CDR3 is CAISSTGDSNGYTF. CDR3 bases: TGTGCCATCAGTTCCACCGGTGACTCCAATGGCTACACCTTC.

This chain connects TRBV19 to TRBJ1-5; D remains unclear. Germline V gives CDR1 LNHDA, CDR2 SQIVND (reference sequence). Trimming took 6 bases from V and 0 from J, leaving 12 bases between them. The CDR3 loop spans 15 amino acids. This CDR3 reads CASSSTVFSNQPQHF. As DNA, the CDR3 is TGTGCCAGTAGCTCTACAGTATTTAGCAATCAGCCCCAGCATTTT. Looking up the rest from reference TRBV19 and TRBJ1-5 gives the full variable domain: DGGITQSPKYLFRKEGQNVTLSCEQNLNHDAMYWYRQDPGQGLRLIYYSQIVNDFQKGDIAEGYSVSREKKESFPLTVTSAQKNPTAFYLCASSSTVFSNQPQHFGDGTRLSIL.

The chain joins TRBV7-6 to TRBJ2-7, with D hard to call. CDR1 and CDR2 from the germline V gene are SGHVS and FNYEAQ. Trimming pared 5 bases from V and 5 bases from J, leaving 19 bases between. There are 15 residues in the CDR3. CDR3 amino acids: CASSQSHHLSNEQYF. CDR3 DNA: TGTGCCAGCAGCCAATCACACCACCTGTCCAACGAGCAGTACTTC.

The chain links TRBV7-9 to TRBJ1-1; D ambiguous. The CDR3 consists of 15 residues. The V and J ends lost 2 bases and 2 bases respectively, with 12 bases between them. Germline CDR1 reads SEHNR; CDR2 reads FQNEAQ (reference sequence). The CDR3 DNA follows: TGTGCCAGCAGCTTAACGCTAGGAGCTAACACTGAAGCTTTCTTT. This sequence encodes CASSLTLGANTEAFF.

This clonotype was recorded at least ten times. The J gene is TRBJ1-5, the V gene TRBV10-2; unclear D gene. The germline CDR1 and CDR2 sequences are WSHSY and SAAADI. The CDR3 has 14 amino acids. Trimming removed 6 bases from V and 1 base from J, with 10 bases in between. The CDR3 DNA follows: TGCGCCAGCAGCCAAGGCAGGAGCAATCAGCCCCAGCATTTT. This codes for CASSQGRSNQPQHF.

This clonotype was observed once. Here the CDR3 DNA reads TGTGCCAGCAGTTTGGGGGCGGGGGGCCCCACCGGGGAGCTGTTTTTT. Its protein is CASSLGAGGPTGELFF. The V call is TRBV12-3 or TRBV12-4, the J call TRBJ2-2, with 8 bases lining up with TRBD2. The length of the CDR3 is 16 residues. J lost 4 bases, V lost 3 bases, and 7 bases had no gene match.

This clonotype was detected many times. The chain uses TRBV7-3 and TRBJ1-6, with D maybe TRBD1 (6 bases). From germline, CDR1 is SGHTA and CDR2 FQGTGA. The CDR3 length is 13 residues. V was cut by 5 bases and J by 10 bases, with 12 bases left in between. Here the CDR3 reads CASSQGQGSPLHF. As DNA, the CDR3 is TGTGCCAGCAGCCAGGGACAAGGGTCACCCCTCCACTTT.

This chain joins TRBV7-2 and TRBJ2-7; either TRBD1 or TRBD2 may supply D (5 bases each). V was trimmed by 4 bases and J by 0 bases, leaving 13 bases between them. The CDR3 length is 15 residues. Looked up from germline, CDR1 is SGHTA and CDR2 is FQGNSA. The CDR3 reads CASSSGRTTSYEQYF. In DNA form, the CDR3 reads TGTGCCAGCAGCTCGGGACGTACCACCTCCTACGAGCAGTACTTC.

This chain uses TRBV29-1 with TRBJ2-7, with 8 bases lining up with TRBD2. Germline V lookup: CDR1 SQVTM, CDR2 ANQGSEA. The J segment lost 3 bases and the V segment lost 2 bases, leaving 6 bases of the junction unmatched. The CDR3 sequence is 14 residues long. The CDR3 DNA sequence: TGCAGCGTTGAATCTCGGGCGGGGGGCTACGAGCAGTACTTC. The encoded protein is CSVESRAGGYEQYF.

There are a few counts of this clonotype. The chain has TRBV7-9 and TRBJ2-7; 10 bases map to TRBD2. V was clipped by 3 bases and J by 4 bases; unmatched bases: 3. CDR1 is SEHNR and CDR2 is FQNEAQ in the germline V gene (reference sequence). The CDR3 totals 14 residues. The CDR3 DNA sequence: TGTGCCAGCAGCTTCGGGACTAGCGAATACGAGCAGTACTTC. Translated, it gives CASSFGTSEYEQYF.

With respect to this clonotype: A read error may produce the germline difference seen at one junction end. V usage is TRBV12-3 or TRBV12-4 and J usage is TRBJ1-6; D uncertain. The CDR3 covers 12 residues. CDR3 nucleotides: TGTGCCAGCAGTTTAGGGCATTCACCCCCCCACTTT. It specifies CASSLGHSPPHF.

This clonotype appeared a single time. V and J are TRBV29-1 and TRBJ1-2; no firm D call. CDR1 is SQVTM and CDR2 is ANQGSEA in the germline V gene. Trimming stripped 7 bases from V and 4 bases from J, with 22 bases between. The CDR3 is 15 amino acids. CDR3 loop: CSGLYRHPIAYGYTF. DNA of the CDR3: TGCAGCGGCCTCTATAGACATCCCATTGCCTATGGCTACACCTTC.

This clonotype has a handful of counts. CDR3: CASSQDRGNEQYF. CDR3 coding DNA: TGTGCCAGCAGTCAGGACAGGGGTAACGAGCAGTACTTC. The chain links TRBV7-8 to TRBJ2-7, with 9 bases fitting TRBD1. Germline loops: CDR1 SGHVS, CDR2 FQNEAQ. The ends lost 6 bases at V and 5 bases at J; junction bases unmatched: 5. CDR3 length equals 13 residues.

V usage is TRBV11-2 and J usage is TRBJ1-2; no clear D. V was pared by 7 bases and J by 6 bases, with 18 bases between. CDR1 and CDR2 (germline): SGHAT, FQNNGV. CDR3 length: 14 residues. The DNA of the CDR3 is TGTGCCAGCACCCCCATCGGGCCGACGCATGGCTACACCTTC. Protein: CASTPIGPTHGYTF.

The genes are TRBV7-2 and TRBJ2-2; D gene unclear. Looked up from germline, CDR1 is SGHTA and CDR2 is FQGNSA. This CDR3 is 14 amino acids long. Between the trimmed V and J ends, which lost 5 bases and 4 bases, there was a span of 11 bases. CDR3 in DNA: TGTGCCAGCAGCAAAAAAGACCCCACCGGGGAGCTGTTTTTT. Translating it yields CASSKKDPTGELFF.

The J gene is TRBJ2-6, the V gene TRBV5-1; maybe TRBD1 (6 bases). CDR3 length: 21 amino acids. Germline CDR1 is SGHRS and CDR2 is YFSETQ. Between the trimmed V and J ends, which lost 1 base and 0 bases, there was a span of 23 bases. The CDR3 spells CASSLWGRASSPFSGANVLTF. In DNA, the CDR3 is TGCGCCAGCAGCTTGTGGGGGCGGGCATCGAGCCCTTTCTCTGGGGCCAACGTCCTGACTTTC.

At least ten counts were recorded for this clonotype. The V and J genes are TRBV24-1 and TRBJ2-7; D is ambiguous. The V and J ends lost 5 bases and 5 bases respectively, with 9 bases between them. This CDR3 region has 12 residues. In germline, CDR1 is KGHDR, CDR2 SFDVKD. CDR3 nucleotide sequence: TGTGCCACCAGTGGTAGTCAAGACGAGCAGTACTTC. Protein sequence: CATSGSQDEQYF.

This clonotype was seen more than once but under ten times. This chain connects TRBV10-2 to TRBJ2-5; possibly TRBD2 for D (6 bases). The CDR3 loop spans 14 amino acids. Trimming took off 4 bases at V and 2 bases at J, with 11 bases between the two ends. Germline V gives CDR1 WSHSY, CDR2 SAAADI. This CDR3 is CASSVVAEQETQYF. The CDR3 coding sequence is TGCGCCAGCAGTGTGGTAGCGGAACAAGAGACCCAGTACTTC.

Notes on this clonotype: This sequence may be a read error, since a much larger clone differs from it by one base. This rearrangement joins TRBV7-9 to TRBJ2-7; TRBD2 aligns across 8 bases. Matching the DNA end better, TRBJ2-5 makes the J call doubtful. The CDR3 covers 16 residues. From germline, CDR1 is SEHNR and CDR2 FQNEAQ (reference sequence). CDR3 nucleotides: TGTGCCAGCAGCACGGGACTAGAGGGGAACCAAGAGACCCAGTACTTC. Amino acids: CASSTGLEGNQETQYF.